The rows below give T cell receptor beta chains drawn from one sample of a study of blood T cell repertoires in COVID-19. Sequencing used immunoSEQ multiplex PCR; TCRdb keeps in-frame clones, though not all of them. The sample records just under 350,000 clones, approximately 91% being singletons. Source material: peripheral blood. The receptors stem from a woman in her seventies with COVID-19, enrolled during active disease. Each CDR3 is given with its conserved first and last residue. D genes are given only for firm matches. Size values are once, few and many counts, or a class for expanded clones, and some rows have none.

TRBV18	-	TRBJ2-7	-	CASSPGRTYEQYF	TGTGCCAGCTCACCAGGCAGAACCTACGAGCAGTACTTC
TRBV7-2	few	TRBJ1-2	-	CASSLSGLANYGYTF	TGTGCCAGCAGCCTATCGGGATTAGCTAACTATGGCTACACCTTC
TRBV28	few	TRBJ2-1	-	CASSLGARGYNEQFF	TGTGCCAGCAGTTTAGGGGCCAGGGGCTACAATGAGCAGTTCTTC
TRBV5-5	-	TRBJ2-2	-	CASSLLQPANTGELFF	TGTGCCAGCAGCTTGCTACAGCCCGCGAACACCGGGGAGCTGTTTTTT
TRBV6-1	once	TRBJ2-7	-	CASSERARGGEQYF	TGTGCCAGCAGTGAAAGGGCGAGGGGGGGCGAGCAGTACTTC
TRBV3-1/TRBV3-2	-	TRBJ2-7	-	CASSQEGGHYEQYF	TGTGCCAGCAGCCAAGAGGGGGGGCACTACGAGCAGTACTTC
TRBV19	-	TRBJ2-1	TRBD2	CARLGRGLYNEQFF	TGTGCCAGGCTAGGGAGGGGACTCTACAATGAGCAGTTCTTC
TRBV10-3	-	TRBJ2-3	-	CATTPRSSTDTQYF	TGTGCCACCACCCCCCGGTCTAGCACAGATACGCAGTATTTT
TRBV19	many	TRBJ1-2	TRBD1	CAGRDRESLGYTF	TGTGCCGGCCGGGACAGGGAAAGTTTGGGCTACACCTTC
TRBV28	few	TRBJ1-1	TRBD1	CASISLGTGGSEAFF	TGTGCCAGCATCTCCCTTGGGACAGGGGGCAGTGAAGCTTTCTTT
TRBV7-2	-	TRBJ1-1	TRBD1	CASSPKGQGGAFF	TGTGCCAGCAGCCCAAAGGGACAGGGTGGAGCTTTCTTT
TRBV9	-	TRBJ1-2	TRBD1	CASSKGGQQTNYGYTF	TGTGCCAGCAGCAAGGGGGGACAGCAGACTAACTATGGCTACACCTTC
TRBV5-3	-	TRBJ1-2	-	CARSFSQGCFGGYTF	TGTGCCAGAAGCTTTAGTCAGGGGTGCTTTGGTGGCTACACCTTC
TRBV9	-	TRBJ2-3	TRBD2	CASSVVPGGPTDTQYF	TGTGCCAGCAGCGTAGTACCGGGGGGGCCCACAGATACGCAGTATTTT
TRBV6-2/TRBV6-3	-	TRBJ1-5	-	CASSYSGGSNQPQHF	TGTGCCAGCAGTTACTCTGGAGGGAGCAATCAGCCCCAGCATTTT
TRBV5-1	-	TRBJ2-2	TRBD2	CASSELAGGETGELFF	TGCGCCAGCAGCGAACTAGCGGGGGGAGAAACCGGGGAGCTGTTTTTT
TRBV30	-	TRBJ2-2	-	CAWRPTGSGELFF	TGTGCCTGGAGGCCCACAGGGTCCGGGGAGCTGTTTTTT
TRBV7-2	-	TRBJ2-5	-	CASAGSNQETQYF	TGTGCTTCTGCGGGGAGTAACCAAGAGACCCAGTACTTC
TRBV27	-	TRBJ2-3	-	CASSLQGPITDTQYF	TGTGCCAGCAGTTTACAGGGGCCTATCACAGATACGCAGTATTTT
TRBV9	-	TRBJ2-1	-	CASSVFDLATNEQFF	TGTGCCAGCAGCGTTTTCGACCTAGCCACTAATGAGCAGTTCTTC
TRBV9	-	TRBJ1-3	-	CASSVEHYGNTIYF	TGTGCCAGCAGCGTCGAGCACTATGGAAACACCATATATTTT
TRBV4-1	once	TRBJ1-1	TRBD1	CASSHPFAGTGGTEAFF	TGCGCCAGCAGCCACCCCTTCGCAGGGACAGGGGGCACTGAAGCTTTCTTT
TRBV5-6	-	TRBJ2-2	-	CASIPGSLTNTGELFF	TGTGCCAGCATCCCCGGGTCCCTAACGAACACCGGGGAGCTGTTTTTT
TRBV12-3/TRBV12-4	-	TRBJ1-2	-	CASSFASTGYTF	TGTGCCAGCAGTTTCGCCAGTACGGGCTACACCTTC
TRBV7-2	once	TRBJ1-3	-	CASSGGVSGNTIYF	TGTGCCAGCAGCGGCGGGGTCTCTGGAAACACCATATATTTT
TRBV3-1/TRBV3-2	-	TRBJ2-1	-	CASSQELEWSEQFF	TGTGCCAGCAGCCAAGAACTAGAATGGAGTGAGCAGTTCTTC
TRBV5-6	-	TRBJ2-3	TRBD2	CASSLAGGGAYTQYF	TGTGCCAGCAGCTTGGCCGGCGGGGGGGCGTATACGCAGTATTTT
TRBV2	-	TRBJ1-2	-	CASSDFDTTGYTF	TGTGCCAGCAGTGACTTCGATACAACGGGCTACACCTTC
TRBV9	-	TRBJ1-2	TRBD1	CASSVGSRGLLGYTF	TGTGCCAGCAGCGTAGGTAGCAGGGGGCTACTTGGCTACACCTTC
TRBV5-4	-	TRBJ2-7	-	CASSLPPGGPTYEQYF	TGTGCCAGCAGCTTGCCCCCCGGGGGGCCCACCTACGAGCAGTACTTC
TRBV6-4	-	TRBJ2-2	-	CASSEQGGGELFF	TGTGCCAGCAGTGAACAGGGCGGCGGGGAGCTGTTTTTT
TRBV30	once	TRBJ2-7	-	CAWSVRWGGTYEQYF	TGTGCCTGGAGTGTAAGGTGGGGCGGGACCTACGAGCAGTACTTC
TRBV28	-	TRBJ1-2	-	CASSLGQGSYGYTF	TGTGCCAGCAGTTTGGGGCAGGGGAGCTATGGCTACACCTTC
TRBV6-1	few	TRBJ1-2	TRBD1	CASSEGDRVSTGYTF	TGTGCCAGCAGTGAAGGGGACAGGGTCTCTACCGGCTACACCTTC
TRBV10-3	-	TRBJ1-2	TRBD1	CAISDRGDGYTF	TGTGCCATCTCCGACAGGGGAGATGGCTACACCTTC
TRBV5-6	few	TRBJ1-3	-	CASSSLPSGNTIYF	TGTGCCAGCAGTTCCCTTCCCTCTGGAAACACCATATATTTT
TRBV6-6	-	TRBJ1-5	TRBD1	CASSGQGDQPQHF	TGTGCCAGCAGTGGACAGGGTGATCAGCCCCAGCATTTT
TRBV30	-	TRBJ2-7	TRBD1	CAWRGQGRYEQYF	TGTGCCTGGAGGGGACAGGGTAGGTACGAGCAGTACTTC
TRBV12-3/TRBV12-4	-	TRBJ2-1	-	CASGYPNNEQFF	TGTGCCAGCGGTTACCCTAACAATGAGCAGTTCTTC
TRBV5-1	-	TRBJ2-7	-	CASRRQEQIYEQYF	TGCGCCAGCAGGCGACAGGAACAGATCTACGAGCAGTACTTC
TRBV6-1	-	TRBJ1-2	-	CASSEGAVYGYTF	TGTGCCAGCAGTGAGGGGGCGGTCTATGGCTACACCTTC
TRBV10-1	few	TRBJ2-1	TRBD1	CASSLRQGLYNEQFF	TGCGCCAGCAGTTTACGACAGGGGCTCTACAATGAGCAGTTCTTC
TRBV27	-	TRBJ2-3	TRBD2	CASSLGSSGVTDTQYF	TGTGCCAGCAGTTTGGGGAGTAGCGGGGTGACAGATACGCAGTATTTT
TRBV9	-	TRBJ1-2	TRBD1	CASSGSRDRGFYGYTF	TGTGCCAGCAGCGGGAGCCGGGACAGGGGTTTCTATGGCTACACCTTC
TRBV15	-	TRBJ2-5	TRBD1	CATKTGTDQETQYF	TGTGCCACCAAGACGGGGACAGACCAAGAGACCCAGTACTTC
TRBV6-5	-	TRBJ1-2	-	CASSLDGLNYGYTF	TGTGCCAGCAGCTTGGACGGACTTAACTATGGCTACACCTTC
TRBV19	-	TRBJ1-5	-	CASSIESLSNQPQHF	TGTGCCAGTAGTATTGAGAGCCTCAGCAATCAGCCCCAGCATTTT